One and the same sample provided the 26 T cell receptor beta chains below, sequenced in a study of Graves' ophthalmopathy and Graves' hyperthyroidism. From RNA, the CDR3 regions of TCR beta chains were amplified and sequenced. HTBI primers served in a first-round RT-PCR, which a second-round multiplex PCR followed. TCRdb re-derived calls from the multiplex PCR reads in MiXCR, one entry per CDR3 protein. Found here are hundreds of thousands of distinct CDR3 sequences, 45% to 55% of them singletons; the top ten hold less than 60%. The sample consisted of peripheral blood. These receptors came from an adult man with Graves' ophthalmopathy.

This clonotype was detected only a few times. This chain uses TRBV10-3 with TRBJ2-5; TRBD2 matches 7 bases. This CDR3 is 16 amino acids long. Germline V gene lookup returns CDR1 ENHRY and CDR2 SYGVKD. Unmatched junction bases numbered 12, after V lost 4 bases and J lost 4 bases. CDR3 loop: CAISGGGGAQRETQYF. DNA for the CDR3: TGTGCCATCAGTGGGGGCGGGGGAGCACAACGAGAGACCCAGTACTTC.

This clonotype was recorded only once. The J gene is TRBJ2-5, the V gene TRBV6-6; TRBD1 matches at 8 bases. This CDR3 is built from 14 residues. The V segment lost 6 bases and the J segment 5 bases; nucleotides outside the gene matches: 8. CDR1 and CDR2 from the germline V gene are MNHNY and SVGAGI (reference sequence). The CDR3 nucleotides are TGTGCCAGCAGACCTGGACAGGGTAGGGAGACCCAGTACTTC. The encoded protein is CASRPGQGRETQYF.

This clonotype was seen only once. J is TRBJ2-2 and V is TRBV7-2; D gene unclear. Germline CDR1 is SGHTA and CDR2 is FQGNSA. CDR3 length: 15 residues. V dropped 5 bases and J dropped 2 bases, with 12 bases sitting between them. In DNA form, the CDR3 reads TGTGCCAGCAGCCTAGATTACGCCAACACCGGGGAGCTGTTTTTT. Its protein product is CASSLDYANTGELFF.

This clonotype has ten or more counts. V usage is TRBV29-1 and J usage is TRBJ1-5; D perhaps matches TRBD1 (5 bases). From germline, CDR1 is SQVTM and CDR2 ANQGSEA. The V and J ends lost 4 bases and 4 bases respectively, with 11 bases between them. CDR3 length: 13 amino acids. This CDR3 reads CSVGGAANQPQHF. As DNA, the CDR3 is TGCAGCGTTGGCGGGGCAGCAAATCAGCCCCAGCATTTT.

This clonotype was seen more than once but under ten times. This chain uses TRBV7-6 with TRBJ2-2, with 10 positions matching TRBD2. Germline assignment: CDR1 SGHVS and CDR2 FNYEAQ. The CDR3 has 16 residues. The J segment lost 1 base and the V segment lost 5 bases, leaving 4 bases of the junction unmatched. CDR3 DNA: TGTGCCAGCAGCCCCCGGACTAGCGGGAACACCGGGGAGCTGTTTTTT. Amino acids: CASSPRTSGNTGELFF. The full variable domain, rest sourced from reference TRBV7-6 and TRBJ2-2, is GAGVSQSPRYKVTKRGQDVALRCDPISGHVSLYWYRQALGQGPEFLTYFNYEAQQDKSGLPNDRFSAERPEGSISTLTIQRTEQRDSAMYRCASSPRTSGNTGELFFGEGSRLTVL.

The chain carries TRBV5-1 and TRBJ1-4, with D perhaps matching TRBD1 (6 bases). The germline V and J ends were trimmed by 5 bases and 5 bases, with 13 bases remaining between them. The germline gives CDR1 SGHRS, CDR2 YFSETQ. This CDR3 region has 14 residues. CDR3 residues: CASSPGEGNEKLFF. The CDR3 DNA is TGCGCCAGCAGTCCAGGGGAGGGAAATGAAAAACTGTTTTTT.

This clonotype was detected a few times. The chain employs TRBV7-9 and TRBJ2-7, with 9 bases fitting TRBD1. J gave up 4 bases and V 6 bases, and 7 bases lay outside the gene matches. The CDR3 sequence is 14 residues long. The germline gives CDR1 SEHNR, CDR2 FQNEAQ (reference sequence). CDR3 sequence (DNA): TGTGCCAGCAGGCCCGGGACAGGGTATTACGAGCAGTACTTC. It codes for CASRPGTGYYEQYF.

The genes are TRBV4-2 and TRBJ1-2; 7 bases are shared with TRBD1. This CDR3 spans 17 amino acids. The V gene end was trimmed by 1 base and the J gene end by 1 base; junction bases not matched to a gene: 9. Germline V gene data show CDR1 as LGHNA and CDR2 as YNFKEQ. In DNA, the CDR3 is TGTGCCAGCAGCCAAGGTGGCAGGGGGGGGCTTAACTATGGCTACACCTTC. Its protein is CASSQGGRGGLNYGYTF.

This chain joins TRBV7-2 and TRBJ1-3; 8 bases map to TRBD1. Germline values: CDR1 SGHTA, CDR2 FQGNSA. J was trimmed by 0 bases and V by 4 bases; bases with no gene match: 8. The CDR3 runs to 17 residues. CDR3 in amino acids: CASSSYSGGPSGNTIYF. The CDR3, as DNA: TGTGCCAGCAGCTCTTACTCAGGGGGCCCCTCTGGAAACACCATATATTTT.

The J gene is TRBJ1-2, the V gene TRBV30; a weak D match, TRBD1 (5 bases). V was shortened by 2 bases and J by 6 bases, with 13 bases between the two germline ends. Germline V lookup: CDR1 GTSNPN, CDR2 SVGIG (reference sequence). The length of the CDR3 is 13 residues. The CDR3 sequence is CAWSKGVGDGYTF. Here the CDR3 DNA reads TGTGCCTGGAGTAAAGGGGTAGGGGATGGCTACACCTTC. Full variable domain (outside the CDR3, taken from reference TRBV30 and TRBJ1-2): SQTIHQWPATLVQPVGSPLSLECTVEGTSNPNLYWYRQAAGRGLQLLFYSVGIGQISSEVPQNLSASRPQDRQFILSSKKLLLSDSGFYLCAWSKGVGDGYTFGSGTRLTVV.

The CDR3 region is CASRVRLDSTDTQYF. CDR3 DNA sequence: TGTGCCAGCAGAGTTAGACTAGACAGCACAGATACGCAGTATTTT. The chain employs TRBV2 and TRBJ2-3, with a possible D match to TRBD2 (6 bases). The CDR3 extends over 15 amino acids. Germline CDR1 SNHLY, CDR2 FYNNEI. V was trimmed by 6 bases and J by 0 bases, leaving 13 bases between them.

The chain uses TRBV19 and TRBJ2-5, with no clear D. The V gene lost 3 bases and the J gene lost 7 bases, with 12 bases spanning the gap. CDR1 is LNHDA and CDR2 is SQIVND in the germline V gene (reference sequence). CDR3 size: 13 residues. The CDR3 DNA sequence: TGTGCCAGTAGTATGCCGGGTATGGTGACCCAGTACTTC. Translating gives CASSMPGMVTQYF.

This clonotype was observed a handful of times. The genes are TRBV14 and TRBJ1-3, with a weak D call TRBD1 (5 bases). CDR1 is SGHDN and CDR2 is FVKESK in the germline V gene. Trimming stripped 6 bases from V and 4 bases from J, with 13 bases between. The CDR3 extends over 14 amino acids. The CDR3 DNA follows: TGTGCCAGCAGAGAGCAGGGTACAGGAAACACCATATATTTT. Its translation is CASREQGTGNTIYF.

Turning to this clonotype: One end of the junction does not line up with germline, which may come from a read error. This sequence joins TRBV9 and TRBJ2-7; the D call may be TRBD1 or TRBD2 (5 bases each). The CDR3 runs 15 residues. Germline V gene sequence: CDR1 SGDLS, CDR2 YYNGEE. The CDR3 loop is CASGVGGGFSYEQYF. For the CDR3, the DNA is TGTGCCAGCGGCGTCGGTGGGGGTTTCTCCTACGAGCAGTACTTC.

The V gene is TRBV2, the J gene TRBJ2-3, with D possibly matching TRBD1 (6 bases). The ends were cut back, 8 bases at V and 0 bases at J, with 27 bases in the middle. This CDR3 is 19 amino acids long. The germline V gene has CDR1 SNHLY and CDR2 FYNNEI. In nucleotides, the CDR3 is TGTGCCAGCGAGGCCCCTGGACAGCTAGTTGTTACTAGCACAGATACGCAGTATTTT. This gives the protein CASEAPGQLVVTSTDTQYF.

This rearrangement joins TRBV2 to TRBJ1-6, with D perhaps matching TRBD1 (5 bases). This CDR3 comprises 13 residues. Looked up from germline, CDR1 is SNHLY and CDR2 is FYNNEI. Trimming removed 5 bases from V and 9 bases from J, with 11 bases in between. In DNA, the CDR3 is TGTGCCAGCAGTCCGGGACCCCCTTCACCCCTCCACTTT. As protein: CASSPGPPSPLHF.

On this clonotype itself: The germline gene is not matched at one end of the junction; a read error may be the cause. The chain couples TRBV7-7 to TRBJ2-5; the match to TRBD2 covers 10 bases. The CDR3 contains 16 residues. The germline V gene has CDR1 SSHAT and CDR2 FNYEAQ (reference sequence). The CDR3 coding sequence is TGCGCCAGCAGCCAAGATGGAGCGGGAGGGCGAGAGACCCAGTACTTC. Translating it yields CASSQDGAGGRETQYF.

This chain connects TRBV7-2 to TRBJ1-3, with D perhaps TRBD1 (5 bases). The CDR3 contains 15 residues. V was shortened by 2 bases and J by 3 bases, with 11 bases between the two germline ends. Germline-derived CDR1 and CDR2 are SGHTA and FQGNSA. CDR3 loop: CASSLYGGSGNTIYF. CDR3 in DNA: TGTGCCAGCAGCTTATATGGGGGAAGTGGAAACACCATATATTTT.

A single count supports this clonotype. The rearrangement joins TRBV20-1 to TRBJ2-2, with D perhaps TRBD1 or TRBD2 (5 bases each). V was shortened by 6 bases and J by 5 bases, with 16 bases between the two germline ends. CDR3 size: 14 residues. Germline V lookup: CDR1 DFQATT, CDR2 SNEGSKA (reference sequence). CDR3 sequence reads: CSAWGSQRTGELFF. The CDR3 nucleotides are TGCAGTGCCTGGGGCAGCCAGCGGACCGGGGAGCTGTTTTTT.

There are a few counts of this clonotype. The rearrangement links TRBV19 to TRBJ1-5; unclear D gene. This CDR3 has 14 residues. Germline loops: CDR1 LNHDA, CDR2 SQIVND (reference sequence). V was cut by 0 bases and J by 2 bases, with 5 bases left in between. The CDR3 spells CASSIDFGNQPQHF. DNA for the CDR3: TGTGCCAGTAGTATAGATTTTGGCAATCAGCCCCAGCATTTT. Complete variable domain (other parts from reference TRBV19 and TRBJ1-5): DGGITQSPKYLFRKEGQNVTLSCEQNLNHDAMYWYRQDPGQGLRLIYYSQIVNDFQKGDIAEGYSVSREKKESFPLTVTSAQKNPTAFYLCASSIDFGNQPQHFGDGTRLSIL.

This clonotype occurred a few times. V and J are TRBV29-1 and TRBJ2-7; possibly TRBD1 for D (6 bases). Germline CDR1 and CDR2: SQVTM and ANQGSEA. The CDR3 has 13 residues. V was trimmed by 3 bases and J by 3 bases, leaving 12 bases between them. In nucleotides, the CDR3 is TGCAGCGTTGAGGAACAGGGTTTCTACGAGCAGTACTTC. This sequence encodes CSVEEQGFYEQYF.

V gene TRBV10-3 combines with J gene TRBJ1-2; tentatively, D is TRBD1 (6 bases). Per germline, CDR1 ENHRY and CDR2 SYGVKD. The CDR3 loop spans 18 amino acids. V was cut by 0 bases and J by 1 base, with 18 bases left in between. Here the CDR3 reads CAISESTRPRGDNYGYTF. As DNA, the CDR3 is TGTGCCATCAGTGAGTCGACGAGGCCAAGGGGGGATAACTATGGCTACACCTTC.

The chain carries TRBV9 and TRBJ2-5; 8 nucleotides align to TRBD2. V shed 4 bases and J 0 bases; nucleotides not matched to a gene: 5. Germline CDR1 SGDLS, CDR2 YYNGEE. The CDR3 is made up of 15 amino acids. The CDR3 loop is CASSRSGGYQETQYF. The CDR3 nucleotides read TGTGCCAGCAGCCGAAGCGGGGGATACCAAGAGACCCAGTACTTC. Full variable domain (rest looked up from reference TRBV9 and TRBJ2-5): DSGVTQTPKHLITATGQRVTLRCSPRSGDLSVYWYQQSLDQGLQFLIQYYNGEERAKGNILERFSAQQFPDLHSELNLSSLELGDSALYFCASSRSGGYQETQYFGPGTRLLVL.

In regard to this clonotype: This may come from a read error, since a much larger clone is one base off. This chain links TRBV29-1 with TRBJ1-1; D is undetermined. CDR1 and CDR2 (germline): SQVTM, ANQGSEA. The CDR3 extends over 10 amino acids. V shed 4 bases and J shed 6 bases, with 6 bases lying between them. The CDR3 spells CSVGQPEAFF. For the CDR3, the DNA is TGCAGCGTTGGTCAGCCTGAAGCTTTCTTT.

This clonotype has a handful of counts. CDR3 sequence reads: CASSPGRDEGGYTF. As DNA, the CDR3 is TGTGCCAGCAGTCCCGGCCGGGACGAAGGGGGCTACACCTTC. This chain joins TRBV2 and TRBJ1-2, with TRBD1 as a possible D gene (5 bases). Trimming removed 5 bases at V and 8 bases at J, with 18 bases between. Germline assignment: CDR1 SNHLY and CDR2 FYNNEI. This CDR3 is 14 amino acids long.

This clonotype was detected only a few times. As DNA, the CDR3 is TGTGCCATCAGAGGCGAAAGCAGTCACTACGAGCAGTACTTC. This codes for CAIRGESSHYEQYF. The rearrangement links TRBV10-3 to TRBJ2-7, with D uncertain. The germline CDR1 and CDR2 sequences are ENHRY and SYGVKD. The length of the CDR3 is 14 residues. Trimming took 6 bases from V and 3 from J, leaving 15 bases between them.